This is a list of T cell receptor beta chains from one sample in a study of early T cells in non-severe SARS-CoV-2 infection. MiXCR, run by TCRdb on the 5' RACE reads, gives a single entry per CDR3 protein. Of around 70,000 distinct CDR3 sequences in the sample, 10% to 15% were seen once. The sample was whole blood. The source is an adult who was a healthcare worker with PCR-confirmed SARS-CoV-2 infection or an uninfected control (not recorded which). Each CDR3 is given with its conserved first and last residue. D genes are given only for firm matches. Where a row states a size, it is once, few, many or the class of an expanded clone; other rows omit it.

TRBJ2-1,-,10,-,TRBV20-1,CSAANNEQFF,TGCAGTGCAGCCAACAATGAGCAGTTCTTC
TRBJ2-5,many,17,-,TRBV7-6,CASSLFSLGREQETQYF,TGTGCCAGCAGCTTATTTAGCTTGGGCAGGGAACAAGAGACCCAGTACTTC
TRBJ2-5,many,13,-,TRBV30,CAWSGGGMETQYF,TGTGCCTGGAGTGGCGGGGGCATGGAGACCCAGTACTTC
TRBJ2-1,few,19,-,TRBV7-9,CASTPPGTGISLVEGEQFF,TGTGCCAGCACCCCCCCCGGGACCGGGATATCTTTGGTCGAGGGTGAGCAGTTCTTC
TRBJ1-1,-,14,-,TRBV7-2,CASSFRQSRAEAFF,TGTGCCAGCAGCTTCCGGCAAAGCAGGGCTGAAGCTTTCTTT
TRBJ2-7,few,15,TRBD1,TRBV11-2,CASSLGDRALYEQYF,TGTGCCAGCAGCTTAGGGGACAGGGCCCTCTACGAGCAGTACTTC
TRBJ2-3,-,15,TRBD1,TRBV11-2,CASSLTGTGEDTQYF,TGTGCCAGCAGCCTCACCGGGACAGGGGAGGATACGCAGTATTTT
TRBJ2-4,-,19,-,TRBV7-8,CASSLARGGIQGSKNIQYF,TGTGCCAGCAGCTTAGCGAGGGGAGGGATACAGGGATCCAAAAACATTCAGTACTTC
TRBJ2-3,few,14,-,TRBV6-6,CASSYGGPTDTQYF,TGTGCCAGCAGTTACGGGGGCCCCACAGATACGCAGTATTTT
TRBJ2-3,-,15,-,TRBV3-1,CASSQGAPGTGTQYF,TGTGCCAGCAGCCAAGGAGCTCCCGGTACTGGTACGCAGTATTTT
TRBJ2-1,few,14,TRBD2,TRBV20-1,CSARDPAGRNEQFF,TGCAGTGCTAGAGACCCAGCGGGGAGGAATGAGCAGTTCTTC
TRBJ2-2,few,15,-,TRBV6-5,CASRNQGPNTGELFF,TGTGCCAGCAGGAATCAGGGGCCTAACACCGGGGAGCTGTTTTTT
TRBJ2-7,many,14,-,TRBV5-1,CASSFKGGTYEQYF,TGCGCCAGCAGCTTTAAGGGGGGGACCTACGAGCAGTACTTC
TRBJ2-1,few,14,TRBD2,TRBV6-1,CASRELAGDNEQFF,TGTGCCAGCAGGGAACTAGCGGGGGACAATGAGCAGTTCTTC
TRBJ2-2,-,13,-,TRBV12-3/TRBV12-4,CATEKTRTGELFF,TGTGCCACCGAAAAGACGAGAACCGGGGAGCTGTTTTTT
TRBJ2-3,few,16,TRBD2,TRBV7-2,CASSSAWRGGTDTQYF,TGTGCCAGCAGCTCAGCTTGGCGGGGGGGCACAGATACGCAGTATTTT
TRBJ2-3,few,13,-,TRBV10-3,CAISAGQGDTQYF,TGTGCCATCAGTGCGGGCCAGGGGGATACGCAGTATTTT
TRBJ2-1,few,14,TRBD2,TRBV27,CASSSGGSYNEQFF,TGTGCCAGCAGCAGCGGGGGTTCCTACAATGAGCAGTTCTTC
TRBJ2-5,few,12,-,TRBV10-3,CAISGAAETQYF,TGTGCCATCAGCGGGGCGGCGGAGACCCAGTACTTC
TRBJ2-5,-,13,-,TRBV12-3/TRBV12-4,CASSLNAQETQYF,TGTGCCAGCAGTTTAAATGCGCAAGAGACCCAGTACTTC
TRBJ1-4,many,14,-,TRBV3-1,CASSQWSTNEKLFF,TGTGCCAGCAGCCAATGGTCTACCAATGAAAAACTGTTTTTT
TRBJ2-3,-,13,-,TRBV25-1,CASSEGVTDTQYF,TGTGCCAGCAGTGAGGGAGTGACAGATACGCAGTATTTT
TRBJ2-5,many,15,-,TRBV6-5,CASSSASGAQETQYF,TGTGCCAGCAGTTCAGCGTCGGGGGCCCAAGAGACCCAGTACTTC
TRBJ2-3,many,12,-,TRBV7-3,CASSSGADTQYF,TGTGCCAGCAGCTCTGGGGCAGATACGCAGTATTTT
TRBJ2-7,few,13,TRBD1,TRBV29-1,CSALGDSTYEQYF,TGCAGCGCCCTGGGGGACAGCACCTACGAGCAGTACTTC
TRBJ2-5,few,17,TRBD1,TRBV7-8,CASSLGRPGQGEGTQYF,TGTGCCAGCAGCTTAGGGCGACCGGGACAGGGTGAGGGGACCCAGTACTTC
TRBJ1-5,-,14,-,TRBV12-3/TRBV12-4,CASSLAAVRQPQHF,TGTGCCAGCAGTTTAGCGGCGGTTCGGCAGCCCCAGCATTTT
TRBJ2-1,few,15,-,TRBV14,CASSQVSGRYNEQFF,TGTGCCAGCAGCCAAGTCTCGGGCCGCTACAATGAGCAGTTCTTC
TRBJ1-1,-,15,-,TRBV18,CASSPGVLGNTEAFF,TGTGCCAGCTCACCGGGGGTTCTAGGGAACACTGAAGCTTTCTTT
TRBJ2-5,few,14,-,TRBV6-6,CASSYTGGEETQYF,TGTGCCAGCAGTTATACGGGTGGTGAAGAGACCCAGTACTTC
TRBJ2-1,-,14,TRBD2,TRBV11-3,CASSSRTSGNEQFF,TGTGCCAGCAGCTCCCGGACTAGCGGCAATGAGCAGTTCTTC
TRBJ2-1,many,14,TRBD2,TRBV29-1,CSVNAGLAGDEQFF,TGCAGCGTTAACGCAGGACTAGCGGGAGATGAGCAGTTCTTC
TRBJ2-7,few,13,-,TRBV7-2,CASSLAFPYEQYF,TGTGCCAGCAGCTTAGCATTTCCCTACGAGCAGTACTTC
TRBJ2-3,-,15,TRBD2,TRBV11-2,CASSLTAGGPDTQYF,TGTGCCAGCAGCTTAACAGCGGGGGGGCCAGATACGCAGTATTTT
TRBJ1-1,-,14,-,TRBV7-6,CASSLWGLGTEAFF,TGTGCCAGCAGCTTATGGGGGTTGGGAACTGAAGCTTTCTTT
TRBJ1-3,many,14,-,TRBV20-1,CSAAPAAQGNTIYF,TGCAGTGCTGCCCCGGCAGCCCAAGGAAACACCATATATTTT
TRBJ1-5,many,13,-,TRBV6-2/TRBV6-3,CASSYGAGGPQHF,TGTGCCAGCAGTTACGGTGCGGGCGGGCCCCAGCATTTT
TRBJ2-5,few,14,-,TRBV20-1,CSAPSGQGQETQYF,TGCAGTGCCCCTAGCGGACAGGGTCAAGAGACCCAGTACTTC
TRBJ2-7,-,14,TRBD1,TRBV11-2,CASSLGGGRNEQYF,TGTGCCAGCAGCTTAGGAGGGGGCAGGAACGAGCAGTACTTC
TRBJ1-1,-,14,-,TRBV12-3/TRBV12-4,CASSPRTPNTEAFF,TGTGCCAGCAGTCCCCGGACACCCAACACTGAAGCTTTCTTT
TRBJ2-1,few,15,-,TRBV7-2,CASTSAGASYNEQFF,TGTGCCTCGACTAGTGCGGGGGCCTCCTACAATGAGCAGTTCTTC
TRBJ1-2,-,15,-,TRBV12-3/TRBV12-4,CASSPRAGVGYGYTF,TGTGCCAGCAGTCCACGGGCAGGGGTGGGCTATGGCTACACCTTC
TRBJ1-2,-,16,-,TRBV7-9,CASSPPDEHSGYGYTF,TGTGCCAGCAGCCCCCCGGATGAACACTCCGGCTATGGCTACACCTTC
TRBJ1-2,-,15,TRBD1,TRBV20-1,CSASVWTGTGIGYTF,TGCAGTGCTAGTGTATGGACCGGGACAGGCATAGGCTACACCTTC
TRBJ1-1,many,12,-,TRBV10-3,CAISQGNTEAFF,TGTGCCATCTCTCAAGGGAACACTGAAGCTTTCTTT
TRBJ2-1,-,14,TRBD2,TRBV10-3,CAIRGLASYNEQFF,TGTGCCATCAGGGGACTAGCCTCCTACAATGAGCAGTTCTTC
TRBJ2-7,-,16,-,TRBV6-6,CASSYYRRGVTYEQYF,TGTGCCAGCAGTTACTATCGCCGGGGAGTCACCTACGAGCAGTACTTC
TRBJ2-3,few,12,-,TRBV6-6,CASSPLLDTQYF,TGTGCCAGCTCCCCCCTGTTGGATACGCAGTATTTT
TRBJ2-5,many,15,-,TRBV12-5,CASGPAGRDKETQYF,TGTGCTAGTGGTCCCGCGGGACGGGACAAAGAGACCCAGTACTTC